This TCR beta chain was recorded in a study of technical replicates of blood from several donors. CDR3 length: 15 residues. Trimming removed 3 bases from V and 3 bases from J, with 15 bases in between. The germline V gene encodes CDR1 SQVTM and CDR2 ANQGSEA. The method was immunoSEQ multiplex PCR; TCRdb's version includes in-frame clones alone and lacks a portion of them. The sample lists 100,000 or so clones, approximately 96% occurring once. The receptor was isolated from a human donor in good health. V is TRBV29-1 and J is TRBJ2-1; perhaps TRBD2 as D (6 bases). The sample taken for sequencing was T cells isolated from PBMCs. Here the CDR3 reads CSVDSQGGIYNEQFF. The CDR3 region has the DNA TGCAGCGTTGATAGTCAGGGCGGGATCTACAATGAGCAGTTCTTC.